These 16 T cell receptor beta chains came from one sample sequenced in a study of T cells in Graves' hyperthyroidism and ophthalmopathy. TCR beta CDR3 regions were amplified from RNA transcripts. The TCR CDR3 first-round RT-PCR relied on the HTBI primer set. One entry per CDR3 protein, called by TCRdb with MiXCR from the multiplex PCR reads. The sample has about 260,000 distinct CDR3 sequences, about 17% seen once; the top ten hold 25% to 30%. Sequencing was performed on blood. These receptors all stem from a young woman with Graves' ophthalmopathy.

This clonotype was picked up many times. The V call is TRBV27, the J call TRBJ2-7, with D perhaps TRBD2 (5 bases). Germline CDR1 reads MNHEY; CDR2 reads SMNVEV (reference sequence). This CDR3 has 16 amino acids. V lost 1 base to trimming and J lost 1 base, with 14 bases between them. CDR3 DNA: TGTGCCAGCAGTTTATTAAGCGCGGGTCGGTCCTACGAGCAGTACTTC. Protein product: CASSLLSAGRSYEQYF.

This clonotype was observed at least ten times. V gene TRBV3-1 combines with J gene TRBJ1-2; D unclear. Germline V gene data show CDR1 as LGHDT and CDR2 as YNNKEL (reference sequence). V lost 8 bases, J lost 7 bases, and 11 bases lay in between. This CDR3 has 11 residues. The CDR3 region is CASWGSGGYTF. In nucleotides, the CDR3 is TGTGCCAGCTGGGGTTCTGGTGGCTACACCTTC.

This chain uses TRBV28 with TRBJ2-7, with 11 bases lining up with TRBD2. CDR1 is MDHEN, CDR2 SYDVKM, per germline. Trimming removed 6 bases from V and 5 bases from J; junction bases left unmatched: 6. The CDR3 extends over 14 amino acids. CDR3 amino acids: CASRPTSGRDEQYF. The CDR3, as DNA: TGTGCCAGCAGGCCTACTAGCGGGAGAGACGAGCAGTACTTC.

This clonotype was seen more than once but under ten times. The junction departs from the called germline gene at one end, perhaps through a read error. The chain employs TRBV18 and TRBJ1-2, with D possibly matching TRBD1 (5 bases). The CDR3 is made up of 15 amino acids. Germline lookup yields CDR1 KGHSH and CDR2 LQKENI. CDR3 nucleotides: TGTACCAGCTCACCCCCCGGGACGGCTCTCTATGGCTACACCTTC. Translation: CTSSPPGTALYGYTF.

This chain joins TRBV6-2 or TRBV6-3 and TRBJ2-1, with D possibly matching TRBD1 (5 bases). Looked up from germline, CDR1 is MNHEY and CDR2 is SVGEGT. V shed 7 bases and J shed 9 bases, with 25 bases lying between them. There are 16 residues in the CDR3. CDR3 protein: CASTSSGRALLGEQFF. The DNA of the CDR3 is TGTGCCAGCACCTCCTCGGGCAGGGCCCTCCTAGGTGAGCAGTTCTTC.

In this sample, this clonotype turned up many times. The chain links TRBV28 to TRBJ1-6; D uncertain. The CDR3 runs to 17 residues. Trimming left V 2 bases short and J 6 bases short, with 17 bases between. The germline CDR1 and CDR2 sequences are MDHEN and SYDVKM. CDR3 bases: TGTGCCAGCAGTTTAGGGCGGAGCAGGAGGCTTAATTCACCCCTCCACTTT. This translates into CASSLGRSRRLNSPLHF.

This clonotype was detected many times. The genes are TRBV12-3 or TRBV12-4 and TRBJ2-5; D is perhaps TRBD1 (6 bases). The CDR3 loop spans 14 amino acids. Deletions cut 5 bases from V and 7 bases from J, with 17 bases between. The DNA for the CDR3 is TGTGCCAGCAGTCTACAGGGATCGGTAGGGACCCAGTACTTC. Translated: CASSLQGSVGTQYF.

This clonotype was detected ten times or more. The rearrangement uses TRBV6-2 or TRBV6-3 and TRBJ2-2; 8 positions agree with TRBD1. The germline CDR1 and CDR2 sequences are MNHEY and SVGEGT. Trimming removed 6 bases from V and 6 bases from J; junction bases left unmatched: 9. The CDR3 covers 15 residues. The DNA for the CDR3 is TGTGCCAGCAGACCCGATCCCAGGGGGCCCGGGGAGCTGTTTTTT. Its protein product is CASRPDPRGPGELFF.

This clonotype was detected many times. This chain links TRBV6-1 with TRBJ2-7; TRBD1 aligns across 8 bases. The CDR3 is 14 amino acids. The germline V gene encodes CDR1 MNHNS and CDR2 SASEGT. V was clipped by 5 bases and J by 9 bases; unmatched bases: 12. CDR3 nucleotides: TGTGCCAGCAGTTCCGGGACAGGCCTACGAGGGCAGTACTTC. Translating gives CASSSGTGLRGQYF.

At least ten counts were recorded for this clonotype. V gene TRBV6-4 combines with J gene TRBJ2-3; 10 bases align to TRBD2. The V and J ends lost 2 bases and 4 bases, in that order; junction bases with no gene match: 0. CDR3 size: 14 residues. CDR1 is MRHNA, CDR2 SNTAGT, per germline. The CDR3 DNA is TGTGCCAGCAGTGACGGACTAGCGGCAGATACGCAGTATTTT. This gives the protein CASSDGLAADTQYF.

This clonotype appeared many times. This chain joins TRBV7-9 and TRBJ1-1; D is possibly TRBD1 (5 bases). This CDR3 has 16 amino acids. Per the germline V gene, CDR1 is SEHNR and CDR2 is FQNEAQ (reference sequence). Trimming removed 5 bases at V and 1 base at J, with 17 bases between. This CDR3 reads CASSHSGQGRNTEAFF. The CDR3 DNA sequence: TGTGCCAGCAGCCATTCCGGGCAGGGACGGAACACTGAAGCTTTCTTT.

The chain couples TRBV10-2 to TRBJ1-1; D uncertain. V lost 3 bases, J lost 4 bases, and 15 bases lay in between. The CDR3 extends over 15 amino acids. Germline V CDR1 and CDR2: WSHSY, SAAADI. The CDR3 DNA reads as TGCGCCAGCAGTGACCACGAAGCCATGGGCACTGAAGCTTTCTTT. Protein: CASSDHEAMGTEAFF.

In this sample, this clonotype turned up a few times. The J gene is TRBJ2-7, the V gene TRBV13; TRBD2 matches at 9 bases. V lost 5 bases and J lost 5; bases outside the gene matches: 7. This CDR3 has 14 amino acids. Germline CDR1 is PRHDT and CDR2 is FYEKMQ (reference sequence). CDR3 sequence (DNA): TGTGCCAGCAGCGTGACAGGCGGGGGGGACGAGCAGTACTTC. This sequence encodes CASSVTGGGDEQYF.

Many counts were recorded for this clonotype. The chain couples TRBV29-1 to TRBJ2-3, with 7 bases lining up with TRBD2. V lost 7 bases to trimming and J lost 4 bases; unmatched junction nucleotides: 5. The CDR3 is 12 amino acids. Looked up from germline, CDR1 is SQVTM and CDR2 is ANQGSEA. Written as DNA, the CDR3 is TGCAGCGGGGAGGGTATCGCAGATACGCAGTATTTT. Translation gives CSGEGIADTQYF.

This clonotype was found many times. The chain is built from TRBV7-9 and TRBJ1-6; perhaps TRBD1 as D (5 bases). Between the trimmed V and J ends, which lost 0 bases and 10 bases, there was a span of 13 bases. The germline V gene has CDR1 SEHNR and CDR2 FQNEAQ (reference sequence). The CDR3 consists of 15 residues. The CDR3 loop reads CASSLASQGGSPLHF. The CDR3 bases are TGTGCCAGCAGCTTAGCTTCCCAGGGAGGATCACCCCTCCACTTT. Combining the CDR3 with reference TRBV7-9 and TRBJ1-6 gives the whole variable domain DTGVSQNPRHKITKRGQNVTFRCDPISEHNRLYWYRQTLGQGPEFLTYFQNEAQLEKSRLLSDRFSAERPKGSFSTLEIQRTEQGDSAMYLCASSLASQGGSPLHFGNGTRLTVT.

This clonotype was seen many times. The CDR3 sequence is CASSFRTGGGETQYF. CDR3 nucleotides: TGTGCCAGCAGCTTCCGGACAGGGGGGGGTGAGACCCAGTACTTC. The chain joins TRBV11-2 to TRBJ2-5; 10 nucleotides agree with TRBD1. This CDR3 contains 15 residues. Unmatched junction bases numbered 6, after V lost 3 bases and J lost 5 bases. Germline values: CDR1 SGHAT, CDR2 FQNNGV.